The 10 T cell receptor beta chains listed next were all sequenced from one sample in a study of T cell responses to AZD1222 COVID-19 vaccine. Profiling relied on immunoSEQ multiplex PCR, and the TCRdb table lists in-frame clones only, not all of them. Of about 110,000 clones in the sample, roughly 86% were seen once. Sequences were derived from peripheral blood, sampled 28 days after the second AZD1222 dose. The receptors stem from an adult who received the AZD1222 COVID-19 vaccine.

The rearrangement joins TRBV6-2 or TRBV6-3 to TRBJ2-2, with D perhaps assigned TRBD1 or TRBD2 (5 bases each). The CDR3 covers 16 residues. V dropped 4 bases and J dropped 0 bases, with 12 bases sitting between them. The germline V gene has CDR1 MNHEY and CDR2 SVGEGT. The CDR3 coding sequence is TGTGCCAGCAGTTCACTGGGGGTCACGAACACCGGGGAGCTGTTTTTT. Protein: CASSSLGVTNTGELFF.

The chain employs TRBV12-3 or TRBV12-4 and TRBJ2-5; D unclear. Between the trimmed V and J ends, which lost 3 bases and 1 base, there was a span of 3 bases. This CDR3 is 12 amino acids long. CDR3 in DNA: TGTGCCAGCAGTTTGATCCAAGAGACCCAGTACTTC. This sequence encodes CASSLIQETQYF.

The chain recombines TRBV11-3 with TRBJ2-3; a possible D gene is TRBD1 (7 bases). V was shortened by 5 bases and J by 3 bases, with 24 bases between the two germline ends. This CDR3 contains 18 residues. Per germline, CDR1 SGHNT and CDR2 YENEEA. The CDR3 loop reads CASSPGGGGGQRTDTQYF. DNA of the CDR3: TGTGCCAGCAGCCCCGGAGGAGGAGGGGGCCAACGAACAGATACGCAGTATTTT.

The J gene is TRBJ2-1, the V gene TRBV27, with 7 bases matching TRBD2. Germline V lookup: CDR1 MNHEY, CDR2 SMNVEV (reference sequence). J gave up 7 bases and V 4 bases, and 10 bases lay outside the gene matches. The CDR3 length is 15 residues. The CDR3 loop reads CASSSGTTVRNEQFF. CDR3 bases: TGTGCCAGCAGTTCCGGGACTACGGTGCGGAATGAGCAGTTCTTC.

This clone appeared a single time. The chain has TRBV4-3 and TRBJ1-2; D is unresolved. Looked up from germline, CDR1 is LGHNA and CDR2 is YSLEER. V lost 0 bases to trimming and J lost 4 bases, with 18 bases between them. The CDR3 extends over 17 amino acids. DNA of the CDR3: TGCGCCAGCAGCCAAGATTGGGGTCGCAGGAGCATCTATGGCTACACCTTC. It is translated as CASSQDWGRRSIYGYTF.

The chain recombines TRBV21-1 with TRBJ2-5; the table names TRBD1, a call not compared with the DNA. TRBV21-1 is marked as a pseudogene. The CDR3 is made up of 18 amino acids. In DNA, the CDR3 is TGTGCCAGCAGCAAAGAAGTCCCTAGACAGGTAGACCAAGAGACCCAGTACTTC. This sequence encodes CASSKEVPRQVDQETQYF.

V is TRBV7-9 and J is TRBJ1-4, with TRBD1 matching 7 bases. Per germline, CDR1 SEHNR and CDR2 FQNEAQ (reference sequence). V shed 5 bases, J shed 5 bases, and the junction held 8 bases outside the gene matches. This CDR3 comprises 15 residues. CDR3 nucleotides: TGTGCCAGCAGCCCCCCGGGACAGCAGAATGAAAAACTGTTTTTT. As protein: CASSPPGQQNEKLFF.

The chain couples TRBV7-2 to TRBJ1-1, with 9 bases aligning to TRBD1. V lost 2 bases and J lost 0; bases outside the gene matches: 4. CDR1 SGHTA and CDR2 FQGNSA come from the germline V gene. The CDR3 loop spans 16 amino acids. As DNA, the CDR3 is TGTGCCAGCAGCTTATTCACAGGGGGCTTGAACACTGAAGCTTTCTTT. The encoded protein is CASSLFTGGLNTEAFF.

The chain recombines TRBV27 with TRBJ2-7; 7 bases match TRBD2. Losses at the gene ends were 5 bases for V and 1 base for J; bases not matched to a gene: 8. This CDR3 has 15 amino acids. The germline gives CDR1 MNHEY, CDR2 SMNVEV (reference sequence). CDR3 DNA sequence: TGTGCCAGCAGTCTCCGGGGCGGGGGATCCTACGAGCAGTACTTC. Protein sequence: CASSLRGGGSYEQYF.

This rearrangement joins TRBV19 to TRBJ1-5, with a tentative D call TRBD1 (5 bases). The V and J ends lost 3 bases and 2 bases respectively, with 8 bases between them. In germline, CDR1 is LNHDA, CDR2 SQIVND (reference sequence). This CDR3 spans 14 amino acids. Here the CDR3 DNA reads TGTGCCAGTAGTATCGGGGGACGCAATCAGCCCCAGCATTTT. As protein: CASSIGGRNQPQHF.